The sequence of this T cell receptor beta chain was determined in a study of CD8 T cells in ankylosing spondylitis (dated by TCRdb to the late 2010s). For context, the study as a whole: T cell receptor beta repertoires were profiled in healthy donors and ankylosing spondylitis patients so that disease-linked TCR variants could be found. The full study cohort comprised about 23 ankylosing spondylitis patients and approximately 100 healthy donors. Peripheral blood was sampled, and synovial fluid was also collected from ankylosing spondylitis patients.

For each ankylosing spondylitis patient, the synovial fluid sample was matched to a blood sample from that same patient. The reads were generated on an Illumina HiSeq 2500. TCR beta libraries were prepared by quantitative 5'-RACE with molecular barcodes. The study's processing was this. A new computational method based on a probabilistic model of VDJ rearrangement was used to identify disease-linked TCR variants. Clones were called with MiXCR by TCRdb after fastp trimmed the public reads at Q25, and only in-frame beta chains were retained. Every distinct CDR3 protein forms one entry, paired with its most common genes and DNA. The V and J calls come from TCRdb's annotation, not from the publication. The sample table holds approximately 39,000 distinct CDR3 sequences, of which 11% were seen once. Together, the top ten hold 20% of the sample. In this sample, this clonotype turned up a few times. No antigen is known for it. Nothing much larger sits one base from this clone, and base qualities are not available.

Paper-wide results and their limitations: Some of the motif variants had been reported before in the synovial fluid and blood of reactive arthritis patients, a finding that suggests common disease-initiation mechanisms. In peripheral blood, the disease-linked clones were found at relatively low frequencies and had a CD8+ phenotype. Significant enrichment of the disease-linked clones was reported in matched synovial fluid samples from ankylosing spondylitis patients. Blood from ankylosing spondylitis patients appeared to be characterized by a TCR beta motif composed of under ten highly homologous amino acid variants.

Counted from cysteine to phenylalanine, this CDR3 has 14 amino acids. The read is trimmed to its CDR3 DNA, 42 bases read in frame from base 1. As encoded in the germline V gene, CDR1 is SGHTA while CDR2 is FQGNSA. Clipping removes 3 bases from V and 1 base from J, with 2 as the unmatched junction base count. Sequencing was carried out using synovial fluid, either unsorted or a sorted T cell fraction (not recorded which). This clonotype originated in a male donor with ankylosing spondylitis. The rearrangement joined TRBV7-2 to TRBJ2-7; 8 central nucleotides agree with TRBD2. The CDR3 reads CASSFSGTSYEQYF. In nucleotides, the sequence is TGTGCCAGCAGCTTTAGCGGGACTTCCTACGAGCAGTACTTC.